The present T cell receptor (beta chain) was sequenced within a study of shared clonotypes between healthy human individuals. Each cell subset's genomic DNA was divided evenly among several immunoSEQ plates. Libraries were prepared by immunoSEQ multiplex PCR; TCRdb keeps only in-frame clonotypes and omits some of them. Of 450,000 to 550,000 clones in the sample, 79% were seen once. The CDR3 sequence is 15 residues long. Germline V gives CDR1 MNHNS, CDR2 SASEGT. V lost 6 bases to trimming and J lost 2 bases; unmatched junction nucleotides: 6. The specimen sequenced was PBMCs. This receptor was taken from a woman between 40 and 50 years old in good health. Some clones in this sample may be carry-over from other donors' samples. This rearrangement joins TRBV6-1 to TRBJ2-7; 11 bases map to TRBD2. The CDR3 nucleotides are TGTGCCAGCAGGCCCGGGACTAGCGGAACCTACGAGCAGTACTTC. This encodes CASRPGTSGTYEQYF.